One and the same sample provided the 19 T cell receptor beta chains below, sequenced in a study of spatial heterogeneity in lung cancer. Time point reported: sample taken at primary tumor resection. No cells were sorted before sequencing. The whole RNA sequenced was extracted from tumor, nontumor lung or frozen PBMC. MiXCR, applied by TCRdb to the 5' RACE reads, yields one record per CDR3 protein. The repertoire holds about 82,000 distinct CDR3 sequences, with roughly 12% as singletons. This specimen consisted of PBMCs, obtained at surgery. All receptors come from a male donor with early-stage non-small cell lung cancer.

In DNA form, the CDR3 reads TGTGCCAGCAGCCAAGCGTTGACCGGAGGTGGCACTGAAGCTTTCTTT. This gives the protein CASSQALTGGGTEAFF. This sequence joins TRBV14 and TRBJ1-1; D is unclear. The CDR3 runs to 16 residues. Germline values: CDR1 SGHDN, CDR2 FVKESK. The V and J ends lost 1 base and 4 bases respectively, with 16 bases between them.

In this sample, this clonotype turned up a few times. V usage is TRBV5-6 and J usage is TRBJ2-7; the match to TRBD2 covers 9 bases. This CDR3 has 16 amino acids. The germline gives CDR1 SGHDT, CDR2 YYEEEE. The V and J ends lost 4 bases and 0 bases, in that order; junction bases with no gene match: 8. CDR3 nucleotide sequence: TGTGCCAGCAGCACCATTCTAGCGGGGCCCTCCTACGAGCAGTACTTC. Protein product: CASSTILAGPSYEQYF.

V is TRBV7-2 and J is TRBJ1-2; TRBD1 matches 9 bases. CDR1 and CDR2 from the germline V gene are SGHTA and FQGNSA. CDR3 length: 15 residues. The trim removed 5 bases at V and 5 bases at J, leaving 9 bases unmatched. CDR3 bases: TGTGCCAGCAGCCCAGAGGGACAGGGAGTTTATGGCTACACCTTC. It yields the protein CASSPEGQGVYGYTF.

This clonotype has more than one count but fewer than ten. The rearrangement uses TRBV29-1 and TRBJ1-2; TRBD1 aligns across 10 bases. This CDR3 has 13 amino acids. The trim removed 5 bases at V and 3 bases at J, leaving 3 bases unmatched. Germline CDR1 and CDR2: SQVTM and ANQGSEA. The CDR3 here is CSVPDRGDYGYTF. The CDR3 coding sequence is TGCAGCGTTCCGGACAGGGGGGACTATGGCTACACCTTC.

A few counts support this clonotype. The chain employs TRBV20-1 and TRBJ1-5; D call uncertain. Germline V CDR1 and CDR2: DFQATT, SNEGSKA (reference sequence). The CDR3 totals 13 residues. Trimming shortened V by 6 bases and J by 4 bases, and 13 bases separated the two germline ends. This CDR3 is CSARKVRNQPQHF. CDR3 DNA sequence: TGCAGTGCCCGAAAGGTGAGGAATCAGCCCCAGCATTTT.

This clonotype was seen repeatedly, ten times or more. V gene TRBV6-2 or TRBV6-3 combines with J gene TRBJ1-6; maybe TRBD1 (6 bases). Germline values: CDR1 MNHEY, CDR2 SVGEGT. The CDR3 has 14 amino acids. The V end lost 6 bases, the J end lost 9 bases, and 15 bases lay between the germline ends. DNA for the CDR3: TGTGCCAGCAGCCATCCCGGGACAAGTTCACCCCTCCACTTT. Protein: CASSHPGTSSPLHF.

This clonotype was counted a few times. This chain uses TRBV9 with TRBJ2-1; tentatively, D is TRBD2 (5 bases). CDR1 SGDLS and CDR2 YYNGEE come from the germline V gene. The CDR3 consists of 14 residues. Trimming took 1 base from V and 7 from J, leaving 12 bases between them. The CDR3 coding sequence is TGTGCCAGCAGCGTATCGGCCGGGAAAAATGAGCAGTTCTTC. The encoded protein is CASSVSAGKNEQFF.

This chain links TRBV6-1 with TRBJ1-1; D ambiguous. The CDR3 has 11 residues. Germline CDR1 is MNHNS and CDR2 is SASEGT. Trimming took off 10 bases at V and 0 bases at J, with 6 bases between the two ends. The CDR3 region is CATSLNTEAFF. CDR3 DNA sequence: TGTGCCACTTCGTTGAACACTGAAGCTTTCTTT.

This clonotype was seen a handful of times. The V gene is TRBV6-6, the J gene TRBJ2-7; TRBD2 matches 14 bases. V lost 5 bases and J lost 4; bases outside the gene matches: 7. The CDR3 is made up of 16 amino acids. CDR1 and CDR2 (germline): MNHNY, SVGAGI (reference sequence). CDR3 sequence (DNA): TGTGCCAGCAGTCCCACGGGACTAGCGGGGGAGTACGAGCAGTACTTC. Its translation is CASSPTGLAGEYEQYF.

This clonotype was detected a few times. The chain couples TRBV7-9 to TRBJ2-2, with D possibly matching TRBD2 (6 bases). The CDR3 extends over 16 amino acids. Germline assignment: CDR1 SEHNR and CDR2 FQNEAQ (reference sequence). V was trimmed by 4 bases and J by 3 bases, leaving 15 bases between them. The CDR3 loop reads CASSSPASDHTGELFF. For the CDR3, the DNA is TGTGCCAGCAGCTCGCCAGCTAGCGATCACACCGGGGAGCTGTTTTTT.

This clonotype was picked up a small number of times. V gene TRBV27 combines with J gene TRBJ2-3, with 7 bases identical to TRBD2. Per the germline V gene, CDR1 is MNHEY and CDR2 is SMNVEV (reference sequence). The CDR3 spans 15 residues. The junction had 5 bases not matched to a gene; V was cut back by 5 bases and J by 0 bases. CDR3 bases: TGTGCCAGCAGTCGAACTAGCGCTAGCACAGATACGCAGTATTTT. This codes for CASSRTSASTDTQYF.

The chain links TRBV20-1 to TRBJ1-5; unclear D gene. Germline V CDR1 and CDR2: DFQATT, SNEGSKA (reference sequence). The CDR3 extends over 13 amino acids. V lost 4 bases and J lost 0, with 7 bases in between. The CDR3 loop reads CSATQTSNQPQHF. DNA of the CDR3: TGCAGTGCTACTCAGACTAGCAATCAGCCCCAGCATTTT.

This clonotype came up a few times. The genes are TRBV20-1 and TRBJ2-5; 8 bases are shared with TRBD1. CDR1 is DFQATT, CDR2 SNEGSKA, per germline (reference sequence). Trimming at V came to 6 bases and at J to 5 bases, leaving 5 bases not matched to a gene. The CDR3 is 12 residues long. The CDR3 region has the DNA TGCAGTGCCCATCGACAGGGGGAGACCCAGTACTTC. Translated: CSAHRQGETQYF.

This clonotype has ten or more counts. The chain employs TRBV12-3 or TRBV12-4 and TRBJ1-5; 7 positions agree with TRBD1. The CDR3 spans 13 residues. The V gene end was trimmed by 6 bases and the J gene end by 7 bases; junction bases not matched to a gene: 6. This chain's CDR3 is CASRGQPSQPQHF. CDR3 DNA sequence: TGTGCCAGCAGGGGACAGCCGTCCCAGCCCCAGCATTTT.

This clonotype appeared many times. CDR3 in DNA: TGTGCCAGCACCTCCTGGGTGCTTAATGAGGCCCAGCATTTT. Protein: CASTSWVLNEAQHF. The chain combines TRBV28 with TRBJ1-5; the D is unclear. This CDR3 contains 14 residues. With 7 bases removed from V and 11 bases from J, the gap between germline ends came to 21 bases. Germline CDR1 is MDHEN and CDR2 is SYDVKM.

This rearrangement joins TRBV29-1 to TRBJ2-3, with D perhaps matching TRBD2 (6 bases). Between the trimmed V and J ends, which lost 7 bases and 2 bases, there was a span of 16 bases. This CDR3 is 14 amino acids long. Germline V gives CDR1 SQVTM, CDR2 ANQGSEA. The CDR3 DNA is TGCAGCGCCGTAGCGGAGGCATTCACAGATACGCAGTATTTT. This codes for CSAVAEAFTDTQYF.

This clonotype was seen only a few times. The rearrangement links TRBV7-9 to TRBJ1-1; D might be TRBD1 (5 bases). From germline, CDR1 is SEHNR and CDR2 FQNEAQ (reference sequence). The V and J ends lost 2 bases and 2 bases respectively, with 9 bases between them. The CDR3 spans 14 residues. The CDR3 is CASSLKGVNTEAFF. CDR3 nucleotides: TGTGCCAGCAGCTTAAAAGGGGTAAACACTGAAGCTTTCTTT.

This clonotype was recorded many times. The chain recombines TRBV6-1 with TRBJ1-2; 7 bases are a match to TRBD1. V was pared by 8 bases and J by 2 bases, with 2 bases of the junction left unmatched. The germline gives CDR1 MNHNS, CDR2 SASEGT. The CDR3 is made up of 12 amino acids. The CDR3 DNA is TGTGCCAGCGAGGGACAGAACTATGGCTACACCTTC. Protein product: CASEGQNYGYTF.

This clonotype was seen a few times. This sequence joins TRBV29-1 and TRBJ2-3, with TRBD1 as a possible D gene (6 bases). Germline loops: CDR1 SQVTM, CDR2 ANQGSEA. The CDR3 is 15 residues long. V was trimmed by 5 bases and J by 0 bases, leaving 15 bases between them. Here the CDR3 DNA reads TGCAGCGTTCTCAGGGGTGACTCTAGCACAGATACGCAGTATTTT. It specifies CSVLRGDSSTDTQYF.